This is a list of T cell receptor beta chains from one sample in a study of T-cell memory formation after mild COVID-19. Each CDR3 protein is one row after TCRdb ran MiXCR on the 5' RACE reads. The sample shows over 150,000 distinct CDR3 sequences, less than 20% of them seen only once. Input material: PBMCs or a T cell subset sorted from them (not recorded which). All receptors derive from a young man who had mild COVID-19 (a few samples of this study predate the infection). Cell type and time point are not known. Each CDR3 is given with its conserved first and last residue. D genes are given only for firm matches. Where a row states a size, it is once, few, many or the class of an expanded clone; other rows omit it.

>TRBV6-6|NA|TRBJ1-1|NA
CASSYSSGWQGGDMNTEAFF
TGTGCCAGCAGTTACAGTTCCGGCTGGCAGGGTGGGGACATGAACACTGAAGCTTTCTTT
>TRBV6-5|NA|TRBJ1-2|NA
CASSALVGGYTF
TGTGCCAGCAGCGCCCTTGTAGGGGGCTACACCTTC
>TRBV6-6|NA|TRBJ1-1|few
CASSYDGGLMNTEAFF
TGTGCCAGCAGTTACGATGGAGGGCTCATGAACACTGAAGCTTTCTTT
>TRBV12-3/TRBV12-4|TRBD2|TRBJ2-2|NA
CASTPSLAGFTGELFF
TGTGCCAGCACCCCCTCGCTAGCGGGGTTTACCGGGGAGCTGTTTTTT
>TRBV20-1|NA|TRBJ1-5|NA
CSGQVGDQPQHF
TGCAGTGGTCAGGTGGGGGATCAGCCCCAGCATTTT
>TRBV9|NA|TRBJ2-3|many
CASSIRWGLTDTQYF
TGTGCCAGCAGCATACGGTGGGGACTCACAGATACGCAGTATTTT
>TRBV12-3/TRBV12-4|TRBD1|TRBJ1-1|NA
CASSSGQVYEAFF
TGTGCCAGCAGTTCCGGACAGGTCTATGAAGCTTTCTTT
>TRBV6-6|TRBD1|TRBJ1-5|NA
CASSSTRDRRSNQPQHF
TGTGCCAGCAGTTCAACCCGGGACAGGAGATCCAATCAGCCCCAGCATTTT
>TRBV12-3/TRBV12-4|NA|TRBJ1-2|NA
CASSQSGVYGYTF
TGTGCCAGCAGCCAGAGTGGGGTATATGGCTACACCTTC
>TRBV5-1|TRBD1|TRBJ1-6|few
CASSFSGQGRSPLHF
TGCGCCAGCAGCTTCTCGGGACAGGGCCGTTCACCCCTCCACTTT
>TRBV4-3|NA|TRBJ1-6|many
CASSQEDYNSPLHF
TGCGCCAGCAGCCAAGAGGACTATAATTCACCCCTCCACTTT
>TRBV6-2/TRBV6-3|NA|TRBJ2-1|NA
CASSQTVGWEFF
TGTGCCAGCAGCCAAACGGTAGGGTGGGAGTTCTTC
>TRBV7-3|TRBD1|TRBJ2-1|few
CASSRQGGNEQFF
TGTGCCAGCAGCCGACAGGGCGGGAATGAGCAGTTCTTC
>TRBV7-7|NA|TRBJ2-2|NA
CASSLFRTALNTGELFF
TGTGCTAGCAGCTTATTTAGAACAGCCCTAAACACCGGGGAGCTGTTTTTT
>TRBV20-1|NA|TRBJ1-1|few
CSAKRGGRTEAFF
TGCAGTGCCAAGAGGGGCGGCAGAACTGAAGCTTTCTTT
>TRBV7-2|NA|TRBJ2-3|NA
CASSPNQRDTQYF
TGTGCCAGCAGCCCGAACCAACGGGATACGCAGTATTTT
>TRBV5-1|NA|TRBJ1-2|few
CASSLGPTGPYGYTF
TGCGCCAGCAGCTTGGGCCCGACAGGTCCCTATGGCTACACCTTC
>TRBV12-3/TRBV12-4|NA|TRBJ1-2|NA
CASSYRRGGYTF
TGTGCCAGCAGTTACCGGCGTGGTGGCTACACCTTC
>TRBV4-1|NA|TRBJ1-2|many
CASSQVLGLDYGYTF
TGCGCCAGCAGCCAAGTCCTGGGCTTAGACTATGGCTACACCTTC
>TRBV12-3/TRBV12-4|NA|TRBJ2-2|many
CASTLATGTELFF
TGTGCCAGCACTCTCGCCACCGGGACAGAGCTGTTTTTT
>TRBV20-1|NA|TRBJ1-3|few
CSAGPGNTIYF
TGCAGTGCGGGACCTGGAAACACCATATATTTT
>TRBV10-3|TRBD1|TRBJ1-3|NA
CAISATGAGNTIYF
TGTGCCATCAGTGCGACAGGGGCTGGAAACACCATATATTTT
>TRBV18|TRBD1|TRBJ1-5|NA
CASSQGTDEQPQHF
TGTGCCAGCTCACAGGGGACAGACGAGCAGCCCCAGCATTTT
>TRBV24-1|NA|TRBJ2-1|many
CATSGQGGRYEQFF
TGTGCCACCAGTGGGCAGGGGGGCCGGTATGAGCAGTTCTTC
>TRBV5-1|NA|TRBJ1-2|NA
CASSLSREGYGYTF
TGCGCCAGCAGCTTGAGTAGGGAGGGCTATGGCTACACCTTC
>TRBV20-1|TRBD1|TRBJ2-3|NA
CSAPRDRVKYF
TGCAGTGCTCCCCGGGACAGGGTAAAGTATTTT
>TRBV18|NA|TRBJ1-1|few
CASSLEGWDTEAFF
TGTGCCAGCTCACTGGAGGGTTGGGACACTGAAGCTTTCTTT
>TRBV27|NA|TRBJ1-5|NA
CASRIQGTGNQPQHF
TGTGCCAGCAGAATACAGGGAACCGGTAATCAGCCCCAGCATTTT
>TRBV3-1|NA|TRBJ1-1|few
CASSPTGDTEAFF
TGTGCCAGCAGCCCCACAGGAGACACTGAAGCTTTCTTT
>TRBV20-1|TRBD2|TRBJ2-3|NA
CSATPSGALADTQYF
TGCAGTGCTACGCCTAGCGGGGCTCTTGCAGATACGCAGTATTTT
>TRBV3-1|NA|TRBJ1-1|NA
CASSQSERNTEAFF
TGTGCCAGCAGCCAATCAGAGAGAAACACTGAAGCTTTCTTT
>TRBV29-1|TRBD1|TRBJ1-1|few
CSVHRTGGSTEAFF
TGCAGCGTTCATAGGACAGGGGGCTCCACTGAAGCTTTCTTT
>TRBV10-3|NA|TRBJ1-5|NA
CAITVREGNQPQHF
TGTGCCATCACGGTTCGGGAGGGCAATCAGCCCCAGCATTTT
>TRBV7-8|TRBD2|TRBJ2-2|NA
CASSEPGLGNGGELFF
TGTGCCAGCAGCGAGCCGGGACTAGGGAATGGCGGGGAGCTGTTTTTT
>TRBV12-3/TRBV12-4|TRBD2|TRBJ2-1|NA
CASTAGGLSYNEQFF
TGTGCCAGCACCGCGGGGGGGCTTTCATACAATGAGCAGTTCTTC
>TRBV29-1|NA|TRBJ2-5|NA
CSAQGFSETQYF
TGCAGCGCACAGGGTTTTTCAGAGACCCAGTACTTC
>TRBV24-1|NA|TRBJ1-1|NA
CATRGLDGAFF
TGTGCCACCAGAGGGTTGGATGGAGCTTTCTTT
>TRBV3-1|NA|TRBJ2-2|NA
CASSQVRLAGELFF
TGTGCCAGCAGCCAAGTTAGGCTAGCCGGGGAGCTGTTTTTT
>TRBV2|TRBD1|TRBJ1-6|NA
CASSLGQGARPLHF
TGTGCCAGCAGTCTTGGGCAGGGGGCCCGACCCCTCCACTTT
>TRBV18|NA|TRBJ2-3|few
CASSKDREVADTQYF
TGTGCCAGCTCAAAAGACAGGGAGGTCGCAGATACGCAGTATTTT
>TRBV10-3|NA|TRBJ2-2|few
CAISEWPGELFF
TGTGCCATCAGTGAATGGCCCGGGGAGCTGTTTTTT